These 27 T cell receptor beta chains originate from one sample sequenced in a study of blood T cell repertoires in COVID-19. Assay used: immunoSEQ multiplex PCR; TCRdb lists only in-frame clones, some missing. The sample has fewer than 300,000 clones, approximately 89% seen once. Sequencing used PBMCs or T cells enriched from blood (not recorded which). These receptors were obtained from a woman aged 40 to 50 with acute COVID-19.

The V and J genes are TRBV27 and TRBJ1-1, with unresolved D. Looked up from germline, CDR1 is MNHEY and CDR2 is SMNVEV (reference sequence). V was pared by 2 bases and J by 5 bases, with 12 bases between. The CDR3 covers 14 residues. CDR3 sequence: CASSLTRGETEAFF. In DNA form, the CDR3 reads TGTGCCAGCAGTTTAACGCGAGGTGAGACTGAAGCTTTCTTT.

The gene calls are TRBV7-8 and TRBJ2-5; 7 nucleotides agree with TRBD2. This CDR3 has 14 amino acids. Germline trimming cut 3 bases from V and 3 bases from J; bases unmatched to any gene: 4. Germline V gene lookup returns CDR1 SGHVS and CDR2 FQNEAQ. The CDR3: CASSFGTTKETQYF. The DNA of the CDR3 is TGTGCCAGCAGCTTTGGGACTACCAAAGAGACCCAGTACTTC.

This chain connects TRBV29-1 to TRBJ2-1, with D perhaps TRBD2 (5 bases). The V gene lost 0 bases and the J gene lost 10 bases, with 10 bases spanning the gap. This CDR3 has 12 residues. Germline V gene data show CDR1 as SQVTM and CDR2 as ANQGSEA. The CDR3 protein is CSVEDLPGEQFF. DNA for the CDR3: TGCAGCGTTGAAGATCTTCCGGGGGAGCAGTTCTTC.

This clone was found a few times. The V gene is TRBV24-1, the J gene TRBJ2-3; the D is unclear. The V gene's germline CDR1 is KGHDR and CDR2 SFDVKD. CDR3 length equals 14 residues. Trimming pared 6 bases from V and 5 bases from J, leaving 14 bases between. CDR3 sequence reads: CATSSENNVDTQYF. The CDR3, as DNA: TGTGCCACCAGTTCCGAAAACAACGTAGATACGCAGTATTTT.

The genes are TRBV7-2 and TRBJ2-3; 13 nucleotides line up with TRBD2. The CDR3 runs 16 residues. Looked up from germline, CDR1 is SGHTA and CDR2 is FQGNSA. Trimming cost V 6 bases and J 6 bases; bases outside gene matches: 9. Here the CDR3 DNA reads TGTGCCAGCAGACCTGGACTAGCGGGAGTTAAGGATACGCAGTATTTT. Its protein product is CASRPGLAGVKDTQYF.

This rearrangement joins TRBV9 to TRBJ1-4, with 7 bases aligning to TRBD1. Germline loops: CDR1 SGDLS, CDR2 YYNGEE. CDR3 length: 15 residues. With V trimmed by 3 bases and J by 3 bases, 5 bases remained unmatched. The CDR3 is CASSGRTGANEKLFF. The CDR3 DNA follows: TGTGCCAGCAGCGGCCGGACAGGAGCTAATGAAAAACTGTTTTTT. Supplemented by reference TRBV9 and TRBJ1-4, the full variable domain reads DSGVTQTPKHLITATGQRVTLRCSPRSGDLSVYWYQQSLDQGLQFLIQYYNGEERAKGNILERFSAQQFPDLHSELNLSSLELGDSALYFCASSGRTGANEKLFFGSGTQLSVL.

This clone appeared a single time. This chain's CDR3 is CASSQDWASGGGEQFF. CDR3 DNA sequence: TGTGCCAGCAGCCAAGATTGGGCTAGCGGGGGCGGGGAGCAGTTCTTC. The chain carries TRBV4-2 and TRBJ2-1; 10 bases line up with TRBD2. This CDR3 contains 16 residues. V was pared by 0 bases and J by 10 bases, with 9 bases of the junction left unmatched. Germline V CDR1 and CDR2: LGHNA, YNFKEQ.

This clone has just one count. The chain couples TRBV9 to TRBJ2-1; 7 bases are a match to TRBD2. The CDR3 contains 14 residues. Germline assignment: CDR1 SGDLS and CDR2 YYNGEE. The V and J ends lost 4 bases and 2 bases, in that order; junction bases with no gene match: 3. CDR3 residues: CASSWGGTYNEQFF. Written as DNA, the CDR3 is TGTGCCAGCAGCTGGGGAGGGACCTACAATGAGCAGTTCTTC.

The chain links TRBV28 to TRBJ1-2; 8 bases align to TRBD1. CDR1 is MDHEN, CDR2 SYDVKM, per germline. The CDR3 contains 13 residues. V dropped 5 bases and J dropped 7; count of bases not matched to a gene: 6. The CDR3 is CASSPDRAGGYTF. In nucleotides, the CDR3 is TGTGCCAGCAGTCCGGACAGGGCTGGTGGCTACACCTTC.

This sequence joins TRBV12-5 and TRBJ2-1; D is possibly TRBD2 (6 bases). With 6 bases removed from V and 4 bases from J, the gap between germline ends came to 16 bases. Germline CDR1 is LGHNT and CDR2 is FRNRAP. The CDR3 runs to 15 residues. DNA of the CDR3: TGTGCTAGTGGGATAGGGACTTCCCTTTACAATGAGCAGTTCTTC. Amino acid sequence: CASGIGTSLYNEQFF. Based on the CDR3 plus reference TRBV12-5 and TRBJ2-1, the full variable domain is DARVTQTPRHKVTEMGQEVTMRCQPILGHNTVFWYRQTMMQGLELLAYFRNRAPLDDSGMPKDRFSAEMPDATLATLKIQPSEPRDSAVYFCASGIGTSLYNEQFFGPGTRLTVL.

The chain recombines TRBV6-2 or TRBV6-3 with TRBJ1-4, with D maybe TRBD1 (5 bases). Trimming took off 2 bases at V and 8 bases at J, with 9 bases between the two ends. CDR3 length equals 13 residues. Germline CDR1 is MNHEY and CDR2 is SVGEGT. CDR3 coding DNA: TGTGCCAGCAGTTACAAGGGGCGGGAAAAACTGTTTTTT. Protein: CASSYKGREKLFF.

The CDR3 region has the DNA TGTGCCAGCACCCGACAAAGGACAGCGGGGTACTACGAGCAGTACGTC. It encodes CASTRQRTAGYYEQYV. V gene TRBV6-6 combines with J gene TRBJ2-7; D is perhaps TRBD2 (7 bases). CDR1 is MNHNY, CDR2 SVGAGI, per germline (reference sequence). V was pared by 7 bases and J by 3 bases, with 22 bases between. The CDR3 is made up of 16 amino acids.

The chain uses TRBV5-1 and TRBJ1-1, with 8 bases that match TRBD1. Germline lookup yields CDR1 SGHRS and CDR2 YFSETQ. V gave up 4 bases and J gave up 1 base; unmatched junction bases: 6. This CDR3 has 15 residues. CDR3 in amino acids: CASSLETGANTEAFF. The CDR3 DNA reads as TGCGCCAGCAGCCTAGAGACAGGGGCGAACACTGAAGCTTTCTTT.

This CDR3 reads CASSDRSSGQETQYF. CDR3 coding DNA: TGTGCCAGCAGTGACAGGAGTAGCGGCCAAGAGACCCAGTACTTC. This sequence joins TRBV2 and TRBJ2-5; possible D gene TRBD2, 6 bases. The CDR3 sequence is 15 residues long. V was pared by 3 bases and J by 1 base, with 12 bases between. Looked up from germline, CDR1 is SNHLY and CDR2 is FYNNEI.

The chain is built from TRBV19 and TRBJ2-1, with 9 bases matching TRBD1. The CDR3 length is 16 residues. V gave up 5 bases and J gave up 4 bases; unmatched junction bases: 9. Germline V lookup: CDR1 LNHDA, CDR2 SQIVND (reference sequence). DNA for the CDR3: TGTGCCAGTAGTTTCCGGACAGGGGCCTTTTACAATGAGCAGTTCTTC. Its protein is CASSFRTGAFYNEQFF. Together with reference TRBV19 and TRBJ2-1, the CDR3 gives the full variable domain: DGGITQSPKYLFRKEGQNVTLSCEQNLNHDAMYWYRQDPGQGLRLIYYSQIVNDFQKGDIAEGYSVSREKKESFPLTVTSAQKNPTAFYLCASSFRTGAFYNEQFFGPGTRLTVL.

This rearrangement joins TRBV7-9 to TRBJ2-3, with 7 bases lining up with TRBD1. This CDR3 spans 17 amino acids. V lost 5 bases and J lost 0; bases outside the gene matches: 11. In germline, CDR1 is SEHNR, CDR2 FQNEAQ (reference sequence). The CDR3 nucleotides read TGTGCCAGCAGCCCTACAGGGGAAAGAGGGAGCACAGATACGCAGTATTTT. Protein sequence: CASSPTGERGSTDTQYF.

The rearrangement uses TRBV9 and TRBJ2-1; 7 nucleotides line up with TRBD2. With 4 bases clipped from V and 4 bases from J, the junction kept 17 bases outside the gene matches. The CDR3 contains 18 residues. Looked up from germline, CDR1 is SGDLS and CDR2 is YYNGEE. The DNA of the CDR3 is TGTGCCAGCAGCTTCCGGGATGGGACGGGACTACTTTACAATGAGCAGTTCTTC. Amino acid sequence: CASSFRDGTGLLYNEQFF.

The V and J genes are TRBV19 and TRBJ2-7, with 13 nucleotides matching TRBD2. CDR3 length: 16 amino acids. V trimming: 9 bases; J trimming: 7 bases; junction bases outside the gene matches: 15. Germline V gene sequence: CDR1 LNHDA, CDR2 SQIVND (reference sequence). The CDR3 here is CASSRPGTSGTREQYF. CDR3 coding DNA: TGTGCCAGCAGCCGCCCCGGGACTAGCGGGACGAGAGAGCAGTACTTC.

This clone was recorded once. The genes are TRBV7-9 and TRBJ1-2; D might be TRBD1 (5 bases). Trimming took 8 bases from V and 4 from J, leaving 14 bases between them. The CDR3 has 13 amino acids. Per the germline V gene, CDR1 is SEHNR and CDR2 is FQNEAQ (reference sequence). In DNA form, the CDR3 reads TGTGCCAGCCGTACGGACAAGGCCTATGGCTACACCTTC. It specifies CASRTDKAYGYTF.

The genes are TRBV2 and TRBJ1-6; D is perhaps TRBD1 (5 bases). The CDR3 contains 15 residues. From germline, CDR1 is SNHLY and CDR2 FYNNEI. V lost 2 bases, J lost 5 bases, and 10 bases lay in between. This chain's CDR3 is CASSELGGNNSPLHF. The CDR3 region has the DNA TGTGCCAGCAGTGAACTTGGGGGGAATAATTCACCCCTCCACTTT.

This chain's CDR3 is CASSLPRDRGTQYF. In DNA form, the CDR3 reads TGTGCCAGCAGTTTACCTCGGGACAGGGGAACGCAGTATTTT. This chain joins TRBV27 and TRBJ2-3; 10 bases map to TRBD1. The CDR3 is 14 amino acids. V was pared by 2 bases and J by 9 bases, with 5 bases of the junction left unmatched. CDR1 is MNHEY, CDR2 SMNVEV, per germline (reference sequence).

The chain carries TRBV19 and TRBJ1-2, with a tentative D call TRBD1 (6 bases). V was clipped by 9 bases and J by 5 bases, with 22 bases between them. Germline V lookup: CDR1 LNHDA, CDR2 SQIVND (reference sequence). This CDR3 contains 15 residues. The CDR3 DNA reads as TGTGCCAGCTCACCCACCGGGACATTAGGATATGGCTACACCTTC. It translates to CASSPTGTLGYGYTF.

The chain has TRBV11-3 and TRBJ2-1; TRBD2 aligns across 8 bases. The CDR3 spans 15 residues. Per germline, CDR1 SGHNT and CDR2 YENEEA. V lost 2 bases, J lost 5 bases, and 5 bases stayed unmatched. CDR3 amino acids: CASSLSGRAHNEQFF. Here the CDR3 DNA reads TGTGCCAGCAGCTTAAGCGGGAGAGCCCACAATGAGCAGTTCTTC.

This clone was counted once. Written as DNA, the CDR3 is TGTGCCAGCAGTTTCCCTAGCGGGAGCTACTCCTACAATGAGCAGTTCTTC. Protein product: CASSFPSGSYSYNEQFF. The chain carries TRBV27 and TRBJ2-1; 10 nucleotides agree with TRBD2. Losses at the gene ends were 3 bases for V and 0 bases for J; bases not matched to a gene: 5. From germline, CDR1 is MNHEY and CDR2 SMNVEV (reference sequence). The CDR3 has 17 residues.

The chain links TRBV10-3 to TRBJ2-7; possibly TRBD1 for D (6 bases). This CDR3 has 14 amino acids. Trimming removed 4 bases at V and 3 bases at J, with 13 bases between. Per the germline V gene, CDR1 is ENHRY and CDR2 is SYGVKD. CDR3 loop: CAISGTGGYYEQYV. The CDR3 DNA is TGTGCCATCAGTGGCACTGGGGGCTACTACGAGCAGTACGTC.

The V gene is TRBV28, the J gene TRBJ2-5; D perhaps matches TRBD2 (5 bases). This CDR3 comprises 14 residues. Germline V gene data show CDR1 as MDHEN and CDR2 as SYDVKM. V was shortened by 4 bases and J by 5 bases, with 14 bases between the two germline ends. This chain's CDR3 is CASSSTTIRETQYF. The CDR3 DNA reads TGTGCCAGCAGTTCAACGACTATCCGGGAGACCCAGTACTTC.

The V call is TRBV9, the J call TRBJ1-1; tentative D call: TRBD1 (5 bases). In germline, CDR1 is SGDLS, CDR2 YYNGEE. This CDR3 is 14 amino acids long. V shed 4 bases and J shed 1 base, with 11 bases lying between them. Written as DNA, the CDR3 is TGTGCCAGCAGCCCTCAGGGTAGGAACACTGAAGCTTTCTTT. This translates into CASSPQGRNTEAFF.